What follows are 17 T cell receptor beta chains derived from one specimen sequenced in a study of blood T cell repertoires in COVID-19. Sequencing was performed with immunoSEQ multiplex PCR; in TCRdb, only in-frame clones are kept and a portion is missing. The sample contains roughly 74,000 clones, approximately 84% of which appear only once. The sequenced sample was peripheral blood. Source of these receptors: a man aged 70 or older with acute or convalescent COVID-19.

The chain has TRBV6-5 and TRBJ2-3; 9 bases are shared with TRBD1. V dropped 6 bases and J dropped 4; count of bases not matched to a gene: 8. The germline CDR1 and CDR2 sequences are MNHEY and SVGAGI. The CDR3 runs to 15 residues. Here the CDR3 DNA reads TGTGCCAGCAGGGGGACAGGGAAGGGGGCAGATACGCAGTATTTT. This translates into CASRGTGKGADTQYF.

V is TRBV5-4 and J is TRBJ2-2; the D gene is possibly TRBD2 (7 bases). The CDR3 runs to 13 residues. V shed 5 bases and J shed 8 bases, with 13 bases lying between them. Germline CDR1 is SGHNT and CDR2 is YYREEE (reference sequence). DNA for the CDR3: TGTGCCAGCAGTCCGGGGGGCTCGGGGGAGCTGTTTTTT. Protein sequence: CASSPGGSGELFF.

The chain employs TRBV6-6 and TRBJ2-7, with D uncertain. Between the trimmed V and J ends, which lost 7 bases and 7 bases, there was a span of 17 bases. Germline-derived CDR1 and CDR2 are MNHNY and SVGAGI (reference sequence). This CDR3 has 13 residues. The CDR3 DNA is TGTGCCAGCACTCTACAGACCATTGGGGAGCAGTACTTC. This encodes CASTLQTIGEQYF.

This clone has just a few counts. In nucleotides, the CDR3 is TGTGCCACCAGCAGAGCAGGTAGCTCTGGGGCCAACGTCCTGACTTTC. Amino acid sequence: CATSRAGSSGANVLTF. The gene calls are TRBV15 and TRBJ2-6; D remains unclear. The CDR3 contains 16 residues. V was shortened by 1 base and J by 0 bases, with 7 bases between the two germline ends. Germline V CDR1 and CDR2: LNHNV, YYDKDF (reference sequence).

This chain links TRBV10-3 with TRBJ1-5; the D gene is possibly TRBD1 (6 bases). Trimming left V 2 bases short and J 7 bases short, with 15 bases between. CDR1 is ENHRY and CDR2 is SYGVKD in the germline V gene. The CDR3 is 15 residues long. The CDR3 spells CAISETGGLAQPQHF. The CDR3 bases are TGTGCCATCAGTGAGACGGGGGGCCTGGCGCAGCCCCAGCATTTT.

The chain joins TRBV11-3 to TRBJ2-5; 8 positions agree with TRBD2. CDR3 size: 15 residues. The germline V gene encodes CDR1 SGHNT and CDR2 YENEEA. V lost 4 bases and J lost 4; bases outside the gene matches: 8. This CDR3 reads CASSSSGRSGETQYF. The CDR3 DNA sequence: TGTGCCAGCAGCTCCAGCGGGAGAAGTGGAGAGACCCAGTACTTC. Drawing the rest from reference TRBV11-3 and TRBJ2-5, the complete variable domain is EAGVVQSPRYKIIEKKQPVAFWCNPISGHNTLYWYLQNLGQGPELLIRYENEEAVDDSQLPKDRFSAERLKGVDSTLKIQPAELGDSAVYLCASSSSGRSGETQYFGPGTRLLVL.

The chain joins TRBV29-1 to TRBJ2-1; 7 bases are shared with TRBD2. CDR3 length: 13 amino acids. Germline V gene sequence: CDR1 SQVTM, CDR2 ANQGSEA. CDR3 sequence (DNA): TGCAGTGGGGGAGGACTAGGGCCCAATGAGCAGTTCTTC. It specifies CSGGGLGPNEQFF.

The chain joins TRBV28 to TRBJ2-7, with a tentative D call TRBD2 (5 bases). The CDR3 is 14 amino acids. Trimming shortened V by 8 bases and J by 6 bases, and 20 bases separated the two germline ends. In germline, CDR1 is MDHEN, CDR2 SYDVKM. CDR3 DNA sequence: TGTGCCAGCGCTCCCGGATTTGGCGGGTCCGAGCAGTACTTC. This sequence encodes CASAPGFGGSEQYF.

The chain employs TRBV5-4 and TRBJ2-7, with a possible D match to TRBD1 (6 bases). This CDR3 is 15 amino acids long. The germline CDR1 and CDR2 sequences are SGHNT and YYREEE (reference sequence). V shed 4 bases and J shed 3 bases, with 17 bases lying between them. CDR3 DNA sequence: TGTGCCAGCAGCCCGCCGGGACAACTGGGCTACGAGCAGTACTTC. Translation: CASSPPGQLGYEQYF.

This chain links TRBV18 with TRBJ2-5; 7 bases match TRBD1. After removal of 4 bases from V and 1 base from J, the junction contained 3 bases not matched to a gene. The CDR3 runs 14 residues. The germline CDR1 and CDR2 sequences are KGHSH and LQKENI. CDR3 nucleotides: TGTGCCAGCTCACTGGACAGGCTCCAAGAGACCCAGTACTTC. Translation gives CASSLDRLQETQYF.

The rearrangement uses TRBV28 and TRBJ1-1; D remains ambiguous. Germline CDR1 MDHEN, CDR2 SYDVKM. V was clipped by 6 bases and J by 1 base, with 12 bases between them. The CDR3 sequence is 14 residues long. The CDR3 is CASSPAGRNTEAFF. The CDR3 nucleotides read TGTGCCAGCAGCCCCGCCGGTAGGAACACTGAAGCTTTCTTT. Full variable domain (missing parts from reference TRBV28 and TRBJ1-1): DVKVTQSSRYLVKRTGEKVFLECVQDMDHENMFWYRQDPGLGLRLIYFSYDVKMKEKGDIPEGYSVSREKKERFSLILESASTNQTSMYLCASSPAGRNTEAFFGQGTRLTVV.

In this sample, this clone turned up once. The chain joins TRBV5-1 to TRBJ2-6, with D possibly TRBD1 on 5 matching bases. V was pared by 0 bases and J by 4 bases, with 14 bases between. This CDR3 spans 17 amino acids. Looked up from germline, CDR1 is SGHRS and CDR2 is YFSETQ. This chain's CDR3 is CASSLAQGGLGANVLTF. In DNA form, the CDR3 reads TGCGCCAGCAGCTTGGCGCAGGGTGGCCTCGGGGCCAACGTCCTGACTTTC.

V gene TRBV6-2 or TRBV6-3 combines with J gene TRBJ2-3; 10 nucleotides match TRBD1. CDR1 MNHEY and CDR2 SVGEGT come from the germline V gene. This CDR3 comprises 15 residues. V lost 2 bases to trimming and J lost 3 bases; unmatched junction nucleotides: 2. CDR3 sequence (DNA): TGTGCCAGCAGTTACCAGGACAGGGGGACAGATACGCAGTATTTT. Protein: CASSYQDRGTDTQYF.

The chain joins TRBV6-6 to TRBJ1-5; possibly TRBD1 for D (6 bases). V lost 5 bases and J 2 bases, leaving 16 bases between the germline ends. The CDR3 length is 16 residues. Germline CDR1 is MNHNY and CDR2 is SVGAGI (reference sequence). CDR3 in DNA: TGTGCCAGCAGTCGAGTGGGGGGGGGCGGCAATCAGCCCCAGCATTTT. Its protein is CASSRVGGGGNQPQHF.

The chain combines TRBV28 with TRBJ2-1; 7 nucleotides line up with TRBD2. This CDR3 has 14 residues. CDR1 is MDHEN and CDR2 is SYDVKM in the germline V gene. Trimming took 2 bases from V and 9 from J; bases not matched to a gene: 7. Here the CDR3 reads CASSLAGELAEQFF. The CDR3 coding sequence is TGTGCCAGCAGTTTAGCGGGAGAACTAGCTGAGCAGTTCTTC.

The V gene is TRBV5-1, the J gene TRBJ2-7, with 10 bases matching TRBD1. CDR1 SGHRS and CDR2 YFSETQ come from the germline V gene. The V gene end was trimmed by 4 bases and the J gene end by 6 bases; junction bases not matched to a gene: 7. This CDR3 spans 14 amino acids. CDR3 sequence reads: CASSIRDRGIEQYF. The CDR3 nucleotides are TGCGCCAGCAGCATCCGGGACAGGGGAATCGAGCAGTACTTC.

The rearrangement joins TRBV7-2 to TRBJ1-1, with a tentative D call TRBD1 (5 bases). CDR1 SGHTA and CDR2 FQGNSA come from the germline V gene. The CDR3 has 13 residues. Trimming pared 6 bases from V and 8 bases from J, leaving 16 bases between. The CDR3 loop is CASRQIIQGEAFF. DNA of the CDR3: TGTGCCAGCAGGCAAATCATCCAGGGAGAAGCTTTCTTT.